One sample yielded the 16 T cell receptor beta chains listed below, sequenced in a study of T cell responses to AZD1222 COVID-19 vaccine. Sequenced by immunoSEQ multiplex PCR; TCRdb stores in-frame clones only, minus some. The table has around 120,000 clones, roughly nine tenths seen once. The input for sequencing was peripheral blood, taken on day 0 of AZD1222 vaccination. These receptors originate from an adult in good health.

This chain uses TRBV7-8 with TRBJ1-1, with D possibly matching TRBD1 (5 bases). The CDR3 is made up of 14 amino acids. V was pared by 5 bases and J by 5 bases, with 15 bases between. Germline CDR1 is SGHVS and CDR2 is FQNEAQ. As DNA, the CDR3 is TGTGCCAGCAGCCCCAGGCCCCAGGGAACTGAAGCTTTCTTT. This sequence encodes CASSPRPQGTEAFF.

This chain connects TRBV30 to TRBJ1-4; tentative D call: TRBD1 (6 bases). Germline CDR1 is GTSNPN and CDR2 is SVGIG (reference sequence). The length of the CDR3 is 13 residues. Between the trimmed V and J ends, which lost 5 bases and 8 bases, there was a span of 15 bases. CDR3 amino acids: CAWETGPGEKLFF. CDR3 nucleotide sequence: TGTGCCTGGGAGACAGGCCCGGGCGAAAAACTGTTTTTT.

This chain joins TRBV6-6 and TRBJ2-3; the D gene could be TRBD1 or TRBD2 (7 bases each). From germline, CDR1 is MNHNY and CDR2 SVGAGI (reference sequence). Between the trimmed V and J ends, which lost 10 bases and 2 bases, there was a span of 16 bases. This CDR3 has 14 residues. The CDR3 bases are TGTGCCATCGCCAGGGGGGGGCCCACAGATACGCAGTATTTT. It yields the protein CAIARGGPTDTQYF.

The chain has TRBV28 and TRBJ1-1; possible D gene TRBD1, 5 bases. Germline V gene sequence: CDR1 MDHEN, CDR2 SYDVKM. The CDR3 length is 11 residues. V was pared by 6 bases and J by 3 bases, with 5 bases between. The CDR3: CASRGDTEAFF. The CDR3, as DNA: TGTGCCAGCAGGGGGGACACTGAAGCTTTCTTT. Drawing the rest from reference TRBV28 and TRBJ1-1, the complete variable domain is DVKVTQSSRYLVKRTGEKVFLECVQDMDHENMFWYRQDPGLGLRLIYFSYDVKMKEKGDIPEGYSVSREKKERFSLILESASTNQTSMYLCASRGDTEAFFGQGTRLTVV.

The chain combines TRBV19 with TRBJ1-2; no firm D call. Germline V gene data show CDR1 as LNHDA and CDR2 as SQIVND (reference sequence). CDR3 length: 13 amino acids. V was shortened by 3 bases and J by 4 bases, with 9 bases between the two germline ends. The CDR3 reads CASSIYGIYGYTF. Written as DNA, the CDR3 is TGTGCCAGTAGTATCTACGGCATCTATGGCTACACCTTC.

The V call is TRBV4-1, the J call TRBJ2-7, with unresolved D. The germline V gene has CDR1 MGHRA and CDR2 YSYEKL. Between the trimmed V and J ends, which lost 4 bases and 3 bases, there was a span of 16 bases. The CDR3 is 15 amino acids. The CDR3 protein is CASSPQGISRYEQYF. The CDR3 nucleotides read TGCGCCAGCAGCCCCCAAGGGATCTCCCGCTACGAGCAGTACTTC.

The V call is TRBV10-3, the J call TRBJ1-2; D is ambiguous. Germline V gives CDR1 ENHRY, CDR2 SYGVKD. The ends were cut back, 0 bases at V and 4 bases at J, with 9 bases in the middle. The CDR3 loop spans 14 amino acids. Here the CDR3 DNA reads TGTGCCATCAGTGAGTCCGGCCGAAGCTATGGCTACACCTTC. Protein: CAISESGRSYGYTF.

The gene calls are TRBV12-3 or TRBV12-4 and TRBJ2-2; D ambiguous. This CDR3 contains 12 residues. V was shortened by 5 bases and J by 6 bases, with 7 bases between the two germline ends. The CDR3 loop is CASSRTAGELFF. In nucleotides, the CDR3 is TGTGCCAGCAGTCGGACGGCCGGGGAGCTGTTTTTT.

This chain uses TRBV6-5 with TRBJ1-4; no firm D call. Trimming left V 10 bases short and J 3 bases short, with 18 bases between. Germline lookup yields CDR1 MNHEY and CDR2 SVGAGI. This CDR3 comprises 15 residues. CDR3 coding DNA: TGTGCCACCCAGAGGACGCTACGGTCTAATGAAAAACTGTTTTTT. Its protein is CATQRTLRSNEKLFF.

The chain employs TRBV7-6 and TRBJ2-2, with D hard to call. Germline V lookup: CDR1 SGHVS, CDR2 FNYEAQ. The CDR3 is 12 residues long. V was pared by 6 bases and J by 6 bases, with 8 bases between. In nucleotides, the CDR3 is TGTGCCAGCAGATCGACGTCCGGGGAGCTGTTTTTT. As protein: CASRSTSGELFF.

V is TRBV5-1 and J is TRBJ1-1; unclear D gene. V was trimmed by 0 bases and J by 5 bases, leaving 11 bases between them. The CDR3 loop spans 14 amino acids. Germline V CDR1 and CDR2: SGHRS, YFSETQ. CDR3 bases: TGCGCCAGCAGCTTGGGGGCCCCCGGGACTGAAGCTTTCTTT. As protein: CASSLGAPGTEAFF.

V and J are TRBV14 and TRBJ2-7, with D possibly called TRBD1 or TRBD2 (5 bases each). CDR1 SGHDN and CDR2 FVKESK come from the germline V gene. Between the trimmed V and J ends, which lost 1 base and 12 bases, there was a span of 19 bases. The CDR3 extends over 14 amino acids. Written as DNA, the CDR3 is TGTGCCAGCAGCCAAGTCTTCACCCGGGACCCCCTGTACTTC. Amino acid sequence: CASSQVFTRDPLYF.

The V and J genes are TRBV10-3 and TRBJ1-5, with D uncertain. The V gene lost 6 bases and the J gene lost 1 base, with 4 bases spanning the gap. Germline loops: CDR1 ENHRY, CDR2 SYGVKD. The CDR3 is 12 residues long. The DNA for the CDR3 is TGTGCCATCAGCGAGAGCAATCAGCCCCAGCATTTT. Its translation: CAISESNQPQHF.

The V call is TRBV18, the J call TRBJ1-1; no definite D call. Per the germline V gene, CDR1 is KGHSH and CDR2 is LQKENI. The CDR3 contains 14 residues. The V and J ends lost 1 base and 1 base respectively, with 7 bases between them. CDR3 nucleotide sequence: TGTGCCAGCTCACCACACCCCCAGAACACTGAAGCTTTCTTT. It translates to CASSPHPQNTEAFF.

The gene calls are TRBV29-1 and TRBJ1-1, with D hard to call. V lost 8 bases to trimming and J lost 4 bases, with 14 bases between them. The CDR3 extends over 12 amino acids. The germline CDR1 and CDR2 sequences are SQVTM and ANQGSEA. CDR3 protein: CSPGPLLTEAFF. CDR3 DNA: TGCAGCCCCGGACCTCTTCTCACTGAAGCTTTCTTT.

The CDR3 spells CASKQGGQPQHF. CDR3 DNA: TGTGCCAGCAAACAGGGGGGGCAGCCCCAGCATTTT. This chain uses TRBV2 with TRBJ1-5; 8 bases line up with TRBD1. The germline CDR1 and CDR2 sequences are SNHLY and FYNNEI. The CDR3 is made up of 12 amino acids. Trimming took 7 bases from V and 7 from J; bases not matched to a gene: 3.